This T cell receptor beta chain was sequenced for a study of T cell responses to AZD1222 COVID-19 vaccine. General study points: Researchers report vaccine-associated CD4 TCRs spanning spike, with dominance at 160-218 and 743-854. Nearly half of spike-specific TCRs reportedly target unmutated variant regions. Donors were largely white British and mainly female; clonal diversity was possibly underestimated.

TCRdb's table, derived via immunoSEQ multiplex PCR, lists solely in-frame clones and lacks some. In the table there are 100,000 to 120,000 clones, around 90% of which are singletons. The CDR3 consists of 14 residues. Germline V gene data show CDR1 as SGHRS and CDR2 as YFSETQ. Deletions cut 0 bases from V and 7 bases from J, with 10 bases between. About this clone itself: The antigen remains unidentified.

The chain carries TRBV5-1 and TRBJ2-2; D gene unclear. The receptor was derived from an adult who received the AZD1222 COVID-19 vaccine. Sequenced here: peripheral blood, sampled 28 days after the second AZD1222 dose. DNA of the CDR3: TGCGCCAGCAGCTTGGAGTCAACAGTCGGGGAGCTGTTTTTT. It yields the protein CASSLESTVGELFF.